Presented here are 17 T cell receptor beta chains from one specimen sequenced in a study of cytomegalovirus exposure and HLA in healthy donors. PCR primers comprised 60 Vbeta and 13 Jbeta primers. Assay: immunoSEQ multiplex PCR; the TCRdb copy retains only in-frame clones and omits some. The sample includes around 100,000 clones, roughly 73% of them seen just once. Specimen: PBMCs. These receptors originate from a woman aged 25 to 39 in good health and CMV-seronegative.

This clone showed up just once. The genes are TRBV4-3 and TRBJ2-7; TRBD1 aligns across 9 bases. Per the germline V gene, CDR1 is LGHNA and CDR2 is YSLEER. The length of the CDR3 is 16 residues. J was trimmed by 2 bases and V by 1 base; bases with no gene match: 6. CDR3 protein: CASSQGLGTGTYEQYF. CDR3 bases: TGCGCCAGCAGCCAAGGGCTCGGGACAGGGACCTACGAGCAGTACTTC.

The chain combines TRBV2 with TRBJ1-5; D may be TRBD1 (5 bases). Per the germline V gene, CDR1 is SNHLY and CDR2 is FYNNEI. Trimming left V 7 bases short and J 2 bases short, with 15 bases between. The CDR3 is made up of 15 amino acids. The chain's CDR3 is CASKPTVSGNQPQHF. The CDR3 bases are TGTGCCAGCAAACCGACAGTTAGTGGCAATCAGCCCCAGCATTTT.

The chain has TRBV4-2 and TRBJ1-1, with D unresolved. Between the trimmed V and J ends, which lost 4 bases and 11 bases, there was a span of 20 bases. Germline CDR1 reads LGHNA; CDR2 reads YNFKEQ. CDR3 length: 14 amino acids. CDR3 sequence (DNA): TGTGCCAGCAGCCCCCCCAAATCGTCCAGCGCGGCTTTCTTT. This sequence encodes CASSPPKSSSAAFF.

The chain has TRBV2 and TRBJ1-1; tentative D call: TRBD1 (5 bases). Germline values: CDR1 SNHLY, CDR2 FYNNEI. The CDR3 has 13 residues. Trimming stripped 1 base from V and 3 bases from J, with 6 bases between. The CDR3 is CASSEETDTEAFF. The DNA for the CDR3 is TGTGCCAGCAGTGAAGAGACAGACACTGAAGCTTTCTTT.

The chain recombines TRBV5-1 with TRBJ1-5; tentatively, D is TRBD1 (6 bases). V dropped 5 bases and J dropped 1 base, with 13 bases sitting between them. CDR1 is SGHRS, CDR2 YFSETQ, per germline. The CDR3 loop spans 15 amino acids. CDR3 DNA: TGCGCCAGCAGAGTAACGCAGGGGAGCAATCAGCCCCAGCATTTT. It is translated as CASRVTQGSNQPQHF.

The chain links TRBV7-9 to TRBJ1-2; D is perhaps TRBD1 (5 bases). Trimming removed 5 bases at V and 4 bases at J, with 20 bases between. CDR3 size: 16 residues. CDR1 is SEHNR, CDR2 FQNEAQ, per germline (reference sequence). CDR3 protein: CASSTGRTTGSYGYTF. CDR3 DNA sequence: TGTGCCAGCAGCACGGGGAGGACTACAGGATCCTATGGCTACACCTTC.

This clone was detected a few times. The J gene is TRBJ1-1, the V gene TRBV5-6; no definite D call. Germline V gene lookup returns CDR1 SGHDT and CDR2 YYEEEE. The CDR3 has 15 amino acids. V shed 4 bases and J shed 0 bases, with 13 bases lying between them. In nucleotides, the CDR3 is TGTGCCAGCAGCCCTCAACAGACGGTGAACACTGAAGCTTTCTTT. Translating gives CASSPQQTVNTEAFF.

The V call is TRBV2, the J call TRBJ1-1; D remains unclear. The V and J ends lost 5 bases and 4 bases respectively, with 11 bases between them. CDR1 is SNHLY, CDR2 FYNNEI, per germline. The CDR3 loop spans 13 amino acids. CDR3 in amino acids: CASSLQAGTEAFF. The DNA of the CDR3 is TGTGCCAGCAGTCTTCAGGCGGGCACTGAAGCTTTCTTT.

V and J are TRBV19 and TRBJ1-1; no clear D gene. Germline CDR1 is LNHDA and CDR2 is SQIVND (reference sequence). This CDR3 is 11 amino acids long. V dropped 7 bases and J dropped 10 bases, with 13 bases sitting between them. The CDR3 loop is CASMRIGLAFF. CDR3 sequence (DNA): TGTGCCAGTATGAGGATCGGCCTAGCTTTCTTT.

The genes are TRBV5-1 and TRBJ2-6; D unresolved. There are 16 residues in the CDR3. The germline V gene encodes CDR1 SGHRS and CDR2 YFSETQ. The germline V and J ends were trimmed by 4 bases and 1 base, with 12 bases remaining between them. The CDR3 DNA sequence: TGCGCCAGCAGCAGCGCCATAATATCTGGGGCCAACGTCCTGACTTTC. Translating gives CASSSAIISGANVLTF.

V usage is TRBV10-2 and J usage is TRBJ1-3; 7 nucleotides match TRBD1. The V gene's germline CDR1 is WSHSY and CDR2 SAAADI. The junction had 4 bases not matched to a gene; V was cut back by 5 bases and J by 0 bases. This CDR3 spans 15 amino acids. Here the CDR3 reads CASSRDSISGNTIYF. CDR3 in DNA: TGCGCCAGCAGTCGGGACAGCATCTCTGGAAACACCATATATTTT.

This clone was recorded a few times. The chain links TRBV10-3 to TRBJ1-6; 7 nucleotides agree with TRBD1. The V segment lost 4 bases and the J segment 9 bases; nucleotides outside the gene matches: 6. From germline, CDR1 is ENHRY and CDR2 SYGVKD. This CDR3 has 14 residues. This CDR3 is CAISGEQGSSPLHF. In DNA, the CDR3 is TGTGCCATCAGTGGAGAACAGGGGAGTTCACCCCTCCACTTT.

CDR3 sequence (DNA): TGTGCCAGCAGCCAAGAGCCAGAAGCTTTCTTT. The encoded protein is CASSQEPEAFF. The rearrangement links TRBV11-2 to TRBJ1-1, with unresolved D. The V gene lost 5 bases and the J gene lost 8 bases, with 9 bases spanning the gap. The germline V gene has CDR1 SGHAT and CDR2 FQNNGV. The CDR3 has 11 amino acids.

The chain is built from TRBV11-3 and TRBJ1-6; TRBD1 is a possible D gene (5 bases). V was cut by 3 bases and J by 10 bases, with 16 bases left in between. This CDR3 has 15 residues. Germline V gene sequence: CDR1 SGHNT, CDR2 YENEEA. The CDR3 nucleotides are TGTGCCAGCAGCTTGTTAACTCCAGGGAAATCACCCCTCCACTTT. Protein sequence: CASSLLTPGKSPLHF.

The chain couples TRBV30 to TRBJ2-5, with D maybe TRBD2 (5 bases). Germline CDR1 GTSNPN, CDR2 SVGIG (reference sequence). The germline V and J ends were trimmed by 0 bases and 11 bases, with 13 bases remaining between them. The CDR3 has 12 amino acids. Written as DNA, the CDR3 is TGTGCCTGGAGTGTCATAGCGCAGGAGCAGTACTTC. Amino acid sequence: CAWSVIAQEQYF. The variable domain in full, completed from reference TRBV30 and TRBJ2-5, reads SQTIHQWPATLVQPVGSPLSLECTVEGTSNPNLYWYRQAAGRGLQLLFYSVGIGQISSEVPQNLSASRPQDRQFILSSKKLLLSDSGFYLCAWSVIAQEQYFGPGTRLLVL.

The gene calls are TRBV5-1 and TRBJ1-1, with unresolved D. Trimming pared 4 bases from V and 0 bases from J, leaving 10 bases between. Looked up from germline, CDR1 is SGHRS and CDR2 is YFSETQ. The CDR3 totals 14 residues. CDR3 loop: CASSPQLLNTEAFF. CDR3 DNA: TGCGCCAGCAGCCCACAGCTTTTGAACACTGAAGCTTTCTTT.

The chain combines TRBV19 with TRBJ2-5; 12 bases match TRBD1. V shed 7 bases, J shed 4 bases, and the junction held 4 bases outside the gene matches. This CDR3 has 14 amino acids. CDR1 and CDR2 from the germline V gene are LNHDA and SQIVND (reference sequence). DNA of the CDR3: TGTGCCAGTACGGGACAGGGGGCAGGAGAGACCCAGTACTTC. Its protein is CASTGQGAGETQYF.